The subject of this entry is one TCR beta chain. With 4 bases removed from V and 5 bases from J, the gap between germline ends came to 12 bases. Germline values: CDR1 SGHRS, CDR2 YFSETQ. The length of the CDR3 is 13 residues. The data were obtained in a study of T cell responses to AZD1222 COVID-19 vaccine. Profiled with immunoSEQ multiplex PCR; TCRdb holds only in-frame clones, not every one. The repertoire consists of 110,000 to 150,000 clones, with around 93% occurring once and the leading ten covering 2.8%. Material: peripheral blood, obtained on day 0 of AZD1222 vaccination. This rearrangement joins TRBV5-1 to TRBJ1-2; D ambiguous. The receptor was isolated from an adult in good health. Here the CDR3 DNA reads TGCGCCAGCAGCCCGGATCGGCAGTATGGCTACACCTTC. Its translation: CASSPDRQYGYTF.